The 3 T cell receptor beta chains below all came from one sample that was sequenced in a study of blood T cell repertoires in COVID-19. This table comes from immunoSEQ multiplex PCR, and its TCRdb copy is limited to in-frame clones, with some not included. The sample yields fewer than 150,000 clones, approximately 84% seen once. The sample consisted of peripheral blood. The receptors here all came from a human donor in a cohort sampled during active COVID-19.

This chain joins TRBV19 and TRBJ2-7, with D perhaps TRBD2 (5 bases). CDR3 length equals 14 residues. Germline V gene sequence: CDR1 LNHDA, CDR2 SQIVND (reference sequence). The V end lost 6 bases, the J end lost 0 bases, and 12 bases lay between the germline ends. CDR3 in amino acids: CASRTTGNSYEQYF. CDR3 in DNA: TGTGCCAGTAGGACGACGGGGAACTCCTACGAGCAGTACTTC.

The CDR3 region is CASSEGSLGRLNYGYTF. For the CDR3, the DNA is TGTGCCAGCAGTGAAGGGTCCCTGGGGCGGCTCAACTATGGCTACACCTTC. V gene TRBV6-1 combines with J gene TRBJ1-2, with D maybe TRBD1 (5 bases). CDR3 size: 17 residues. Deletions cut 1 base from V and 2 bases from J, with 17 bases between. Looked up from germline, CDR1 is MNHNS and CDR2 is SASEGT.

This clone was counted only a few times. This chain uses TRBV5-5 with TRBJ1-5; TRBD1 matches at 10 bases. Losses at the gene ends were 0 bases for V and 1 base for J; bases not matched to a gene: 4. The CDR3 spans 17 residues. Germline V gives CDR1 SGHKS, CDR2 YYEKEE (reference sequence). CDR3 coding DNA: TGTGCCAGCAGCTTGGTTGGGACAGGGGAAAGCAATCAGCCCCAGCATTTT. Translation: CASSLVGTGESNQPQHF.